This T cell receptor beta chain was captured in a study of control samples from healthy donors and cancer patients. Assay used: immunoSEQ multiplex PCR; TCRdb lists only in-frame clones, some missing. This sample has approximately 100,000 clones, with approximately 78% found just once. CDR1 is GTSNPN, CDR2 SVGIG, per germline (reference sequence). Trimming left V 5 bases short and J 7 bases short, with 20 bases between. The CDR3 has 14 amino acids. The chain carries TRBV30 and TRBJ1-2, with D tentatively TRBD1 (6 bases). The source of this sequence is a man aged 60 to 69 in good health. The sequenced material came from blood. In DNA, the CDR3 is TGTGCCTGGGTACCTGGGGGCCAGGGTGGTGGCTACACCTTC. This codes for CAWVPGGQGGGYTF. Looking up the rest from reference TRBV30 and TRBJ1-2 gives the full variable domain: SQTIHQWPATLVQPVGSPLSLECTVEGTSNPNLYWYRQAAGRGLQLLFYSVGIGQISSEVPQNLSASRPQDRQFILSSKKLLLSDSGFYLCAWVPGGQGGGYTFGSGTRLTVV.